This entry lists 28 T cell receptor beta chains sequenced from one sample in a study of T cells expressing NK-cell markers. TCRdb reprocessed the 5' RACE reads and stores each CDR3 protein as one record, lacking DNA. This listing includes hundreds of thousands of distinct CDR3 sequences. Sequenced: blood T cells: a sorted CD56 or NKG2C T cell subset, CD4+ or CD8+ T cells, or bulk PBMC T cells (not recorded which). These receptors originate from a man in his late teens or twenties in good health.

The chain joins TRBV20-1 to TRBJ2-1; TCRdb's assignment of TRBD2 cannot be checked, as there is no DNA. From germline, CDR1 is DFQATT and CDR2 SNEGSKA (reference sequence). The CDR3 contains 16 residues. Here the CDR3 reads CSARAPGLSSYNEQFF.

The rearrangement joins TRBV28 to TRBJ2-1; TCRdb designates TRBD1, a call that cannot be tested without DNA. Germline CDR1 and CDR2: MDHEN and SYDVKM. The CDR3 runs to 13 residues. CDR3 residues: CASSFDQGTEQFF.

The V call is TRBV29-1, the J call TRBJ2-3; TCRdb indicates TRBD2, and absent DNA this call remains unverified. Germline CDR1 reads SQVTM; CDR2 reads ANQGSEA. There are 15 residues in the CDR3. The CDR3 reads CSVVGLAGGTDTQYF.

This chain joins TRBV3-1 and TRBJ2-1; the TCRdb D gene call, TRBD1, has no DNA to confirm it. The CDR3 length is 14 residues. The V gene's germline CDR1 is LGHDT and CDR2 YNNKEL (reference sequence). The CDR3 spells CASSQDLYTPPQFF.

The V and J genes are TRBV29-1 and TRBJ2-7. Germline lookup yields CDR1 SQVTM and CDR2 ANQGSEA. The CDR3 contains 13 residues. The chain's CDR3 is CSIYPGIPGEQYF.

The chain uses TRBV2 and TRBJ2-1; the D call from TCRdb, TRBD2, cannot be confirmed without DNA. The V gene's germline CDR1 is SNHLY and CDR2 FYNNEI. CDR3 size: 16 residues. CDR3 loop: CASSERATSGRSEQFF.

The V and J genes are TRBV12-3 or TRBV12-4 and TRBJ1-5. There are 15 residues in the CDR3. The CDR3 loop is CASSFLEATRQPQHF.

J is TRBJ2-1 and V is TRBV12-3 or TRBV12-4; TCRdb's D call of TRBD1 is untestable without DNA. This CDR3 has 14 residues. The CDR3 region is CASSQPGTGNEQFF.

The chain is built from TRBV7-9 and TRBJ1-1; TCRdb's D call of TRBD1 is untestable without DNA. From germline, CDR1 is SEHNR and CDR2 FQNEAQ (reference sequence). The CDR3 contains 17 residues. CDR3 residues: CASSFPRAGDHGTEAFF.

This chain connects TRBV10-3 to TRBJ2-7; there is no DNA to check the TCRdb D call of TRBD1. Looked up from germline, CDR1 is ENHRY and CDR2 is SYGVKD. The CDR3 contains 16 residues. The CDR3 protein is CAISESGPFLPYEQYF.

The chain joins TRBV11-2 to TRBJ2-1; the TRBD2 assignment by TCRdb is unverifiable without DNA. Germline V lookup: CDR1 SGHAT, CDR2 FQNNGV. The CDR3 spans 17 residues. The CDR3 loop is CASSFPGLAGIYNEQFF.

The chain's CDR3 is CASSSPDGEGGRPQHF. The chain employs TRBV18 and TRBJ1-5. In germline, CDR1 is KGHSH, CDR2 LQKENI. This CDR3 is built from 16 residues. Full variable domain (outside the CDR3, taken from reference TRBV18 and TRBJ1-5): NAGVMQNPRHLVRRRGQEARLRCSPMKGHSHVYWYRQLPEEGLKFMVYLQKENIIDESGMPKERFSAEFPKEGPSILRIQQVVRGDSAAYFCASSSPDGEGGRPQHFGDGTRLSIL.

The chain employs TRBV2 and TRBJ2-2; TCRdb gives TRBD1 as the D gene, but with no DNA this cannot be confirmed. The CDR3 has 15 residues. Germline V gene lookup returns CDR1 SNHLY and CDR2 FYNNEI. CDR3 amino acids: CASRDIGKWTGELFF.

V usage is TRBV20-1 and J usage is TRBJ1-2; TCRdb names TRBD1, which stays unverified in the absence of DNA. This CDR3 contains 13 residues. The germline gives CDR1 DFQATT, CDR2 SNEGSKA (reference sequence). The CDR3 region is CSAPPGVNYGYTF.

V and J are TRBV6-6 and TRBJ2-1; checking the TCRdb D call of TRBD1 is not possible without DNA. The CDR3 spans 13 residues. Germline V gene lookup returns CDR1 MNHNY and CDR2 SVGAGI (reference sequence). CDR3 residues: CASEKGYRGEQFF.

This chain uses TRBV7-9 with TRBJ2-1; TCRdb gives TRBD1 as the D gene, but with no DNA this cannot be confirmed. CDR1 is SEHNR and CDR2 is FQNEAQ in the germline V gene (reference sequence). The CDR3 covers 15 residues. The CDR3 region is CASSSIGPGNNEQFF. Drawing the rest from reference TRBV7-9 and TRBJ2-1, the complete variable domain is DTGVSQNPRHKITKRGQNVTFRCDPISEHNRLYWYRQTLGQGPEFLTYFQNEAQLEKSRLLSDRFSAERPKGSFSTLEIQRTEQGDSAMYLCASSSIGPGNNEQFFGPGTRLTVL.

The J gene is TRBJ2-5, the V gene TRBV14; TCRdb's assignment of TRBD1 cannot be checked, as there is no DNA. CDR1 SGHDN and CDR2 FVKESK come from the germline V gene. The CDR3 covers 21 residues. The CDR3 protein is CASSPKRGWIETGTEEETQYF.

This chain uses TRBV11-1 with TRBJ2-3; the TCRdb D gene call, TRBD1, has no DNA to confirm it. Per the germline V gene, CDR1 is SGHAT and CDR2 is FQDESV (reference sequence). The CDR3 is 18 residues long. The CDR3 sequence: CASSLATSGRGSTDTQYF.

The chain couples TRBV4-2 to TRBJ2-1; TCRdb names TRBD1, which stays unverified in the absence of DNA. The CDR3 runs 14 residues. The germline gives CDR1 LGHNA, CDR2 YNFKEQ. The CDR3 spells CASTNHAPAGEQFF.

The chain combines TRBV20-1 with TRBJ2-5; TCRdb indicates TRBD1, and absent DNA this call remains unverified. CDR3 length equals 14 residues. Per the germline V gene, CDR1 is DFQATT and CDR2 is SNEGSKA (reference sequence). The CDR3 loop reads CSATHGTPEETQYF.

The CDR3 sequence: CASSEARTYGYTF. The V gene is TRBV6-1, the J gene TRBJ1-2. The CDR3 is 13 residues long. The germline V gene has CDR1 MNHNS and CDR2 SASEGT.

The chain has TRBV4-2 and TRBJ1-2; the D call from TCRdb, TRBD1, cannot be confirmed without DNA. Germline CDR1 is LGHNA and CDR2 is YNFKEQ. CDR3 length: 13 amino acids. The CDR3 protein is CASSHGQVYGYTF.

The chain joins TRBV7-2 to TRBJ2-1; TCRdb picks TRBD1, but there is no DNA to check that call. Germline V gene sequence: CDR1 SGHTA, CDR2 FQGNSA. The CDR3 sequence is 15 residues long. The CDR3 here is CASSLVGQSYNEQFF.

This CDR3 reads CASFGWREPTGELFF. V and J are TRBV6-1 and TRBJ2-2; the TRBD2 assignment by TCRdb is unverifiable without DNA. This CDR3 has 15 residues. Germline CDR1 reads MNHNS; CDR2 reads SASEGT.

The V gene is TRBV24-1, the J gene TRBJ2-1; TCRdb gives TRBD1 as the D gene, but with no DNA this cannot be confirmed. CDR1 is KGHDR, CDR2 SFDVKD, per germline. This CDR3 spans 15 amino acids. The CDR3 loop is CATSDPGRPYNEQFF.

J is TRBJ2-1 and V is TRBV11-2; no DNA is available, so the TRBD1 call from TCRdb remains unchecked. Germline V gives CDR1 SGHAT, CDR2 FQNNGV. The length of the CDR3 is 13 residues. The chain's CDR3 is CASSLEGPQGQFF.

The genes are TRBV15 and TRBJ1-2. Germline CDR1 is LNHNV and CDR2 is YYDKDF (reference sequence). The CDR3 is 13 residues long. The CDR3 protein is CATEAGPNYGYTF.

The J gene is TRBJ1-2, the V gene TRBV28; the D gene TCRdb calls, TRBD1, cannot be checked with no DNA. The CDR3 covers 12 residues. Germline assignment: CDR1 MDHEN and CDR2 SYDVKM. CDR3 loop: CASGADREGYTF.